This TCR beta chain is drawn from a study of CD8+CD57+ T cells in acquired aplastic anemia. Study-level information: Each DNA sample taken from sorted CD4+ and CD8+ cells came to 2.5 to 4 ug on average.

The study profiled TCR beta VDJ and CDR3 using genomic DNA as template. From the reads, TCRdb called clonotypes with MiXCR, one entry per CDR3 protein. This sample yields around 200,000 distinct CDR3 sequences, of which over 60% are seen a single time; around 32% belongs to the top ten. The V end lost 2 bases, the J end lost 4 bases, and 11 bases lay between the germline ends. Looked up from germline, CDR1 is SNHLY and CDR2 is FYNNEI. The CDR3 length is 15 residues. The sequenced material came from sorted CD4+, CD8+, or CD8+CD57+ T cells (not recorded which) from PBMCs. The chain has TRBV2 and TRBJ2-2; D is possibly TRBD1 or TRBD2 (6 bases each). The receptor was derived from a human donor in good health. CDR3 sequence reads: CASSERGDGTGELFF. The DNA of the CDR3 is TGTGCCAGCAGTGAAAGGGGGGATGGCACCGGGGAGCTGTTTTTT.